The TCR beta chain under discussion was sequenced for a study of early T cells in non-severe SARS-CoV-2 infection. Whole-study context: The sequenced material was bulk RNA from unsorted whole blood, and its chains were unpaired. Study-wide results and caveats: VDJdb-based annotation leaned toward anti-spike CD8 responses and missed private and CD4 specificities.

Molecules of cDNA were individually given unique molecular identifiers that were attached to them. TCRdb processed the 5' RACE reads anew with MiXCR; each CDR3 protein has one entry. This sample carries 70,000 to 85,000 distinct CDR3 sequences, about 12% of them seen once, and the ten largest clones take about 2.7%. The germline CDR1 and CDR2 sequences are LNHDA and SQIVND (reference sequence). The CDR3 is 20 residues long. Trimming took 1 base from V and 4 from J; bases not matched to a gene: 14. This clonotype was seen ten or more times. Its antigen is not identified. Material for sequencing was whole blood. This receptor was obtained from an adult who was a healthcare worker with PCR-confirmed SARS-CoV-2 infection or an uninfected control (not recorded which). The chain employs TRBV19 and TRBJ1-5; 12 bases agree with TRBD1. The CDR3 DNA sequence: TGTGCCAGTAGTATAGCGGGACAGGGGGCCACCCGATGGTCGAATCAGCCCCAGCATTTT. It codes for CASSIAGQGATRWSNQPQHF.